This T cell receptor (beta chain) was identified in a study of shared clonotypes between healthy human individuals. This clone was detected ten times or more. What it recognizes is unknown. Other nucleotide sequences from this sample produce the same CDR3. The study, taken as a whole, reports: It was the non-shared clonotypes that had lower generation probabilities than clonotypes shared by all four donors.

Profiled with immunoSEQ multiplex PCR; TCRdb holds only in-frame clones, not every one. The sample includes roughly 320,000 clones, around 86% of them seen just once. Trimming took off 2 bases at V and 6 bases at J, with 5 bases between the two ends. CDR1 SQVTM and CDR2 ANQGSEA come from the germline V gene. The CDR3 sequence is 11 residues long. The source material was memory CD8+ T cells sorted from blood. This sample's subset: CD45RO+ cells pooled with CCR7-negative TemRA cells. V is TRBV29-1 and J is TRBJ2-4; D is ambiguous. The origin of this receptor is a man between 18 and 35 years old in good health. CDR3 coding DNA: TGCAGCGTTGAAAAAGTAAACATTCAGTACTTC. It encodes CSVEKVNIQYF.